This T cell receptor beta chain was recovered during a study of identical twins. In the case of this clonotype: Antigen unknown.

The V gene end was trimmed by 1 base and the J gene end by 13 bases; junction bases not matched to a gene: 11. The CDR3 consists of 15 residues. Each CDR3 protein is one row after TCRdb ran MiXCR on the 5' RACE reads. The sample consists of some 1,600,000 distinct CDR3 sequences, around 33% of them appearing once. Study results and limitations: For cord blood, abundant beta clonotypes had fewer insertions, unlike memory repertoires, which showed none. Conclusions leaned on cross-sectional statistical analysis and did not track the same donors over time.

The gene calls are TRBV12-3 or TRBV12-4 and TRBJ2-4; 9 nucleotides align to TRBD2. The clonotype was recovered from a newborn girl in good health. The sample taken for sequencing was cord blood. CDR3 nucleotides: TGTGCCAGCAGTTTAGGCGGGAGGGCTAGGAATGAGCAGTACTTC. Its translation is CASSLGGRARNEQYF.